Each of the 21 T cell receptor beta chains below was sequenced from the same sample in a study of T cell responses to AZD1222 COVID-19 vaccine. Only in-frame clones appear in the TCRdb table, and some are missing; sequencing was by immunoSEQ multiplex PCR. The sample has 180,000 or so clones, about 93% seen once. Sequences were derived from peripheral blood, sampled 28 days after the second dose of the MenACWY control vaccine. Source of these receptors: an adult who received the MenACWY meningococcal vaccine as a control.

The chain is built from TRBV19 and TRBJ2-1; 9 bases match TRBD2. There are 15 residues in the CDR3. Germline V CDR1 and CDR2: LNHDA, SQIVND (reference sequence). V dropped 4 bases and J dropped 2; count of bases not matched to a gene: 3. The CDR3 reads CASSTASGAYNEQFF. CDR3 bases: TGTGCCAGTAGTACGGCTAGCGGGGCCTACAATGAGCAGTTCTTC.

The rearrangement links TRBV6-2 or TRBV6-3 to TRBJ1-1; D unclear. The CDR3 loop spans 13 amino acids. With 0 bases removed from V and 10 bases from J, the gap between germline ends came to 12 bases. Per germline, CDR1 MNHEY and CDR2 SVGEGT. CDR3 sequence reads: CASSYSAGIRAFF. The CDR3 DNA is TGTGCCAGCAGTTACTCGGCCGGTATCCGAGCTTTCTTT.

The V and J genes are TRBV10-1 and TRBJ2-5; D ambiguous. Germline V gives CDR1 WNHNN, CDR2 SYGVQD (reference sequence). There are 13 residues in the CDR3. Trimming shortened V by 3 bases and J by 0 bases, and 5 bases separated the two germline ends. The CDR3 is CASSDTDQETQYF. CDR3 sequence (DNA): TGCGCCAGCAGTGATACAGACCAAGAGACCCAGTACTTC.

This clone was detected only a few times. The DNA of the CDR3 is TGTGCCAGCAGTTTTATGCAGGGTGGCTACACCTTC. It codes for CASSFMQGGYTF. This chain connects TRBV28 to TRBJ1-2, with D perhaps matching TRBD1 (5 bases). Germline V CDR1 and CDR2: MDHEN, SYDVKM. The CDR3 is 12 residues long. V lost 3 bases and J 7 bases, leaving 9 bases between the germline ends.

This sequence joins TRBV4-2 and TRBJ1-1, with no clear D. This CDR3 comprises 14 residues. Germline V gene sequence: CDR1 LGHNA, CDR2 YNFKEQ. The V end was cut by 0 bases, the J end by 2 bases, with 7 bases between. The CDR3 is CASSQDLDNTEAFF. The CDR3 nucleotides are TGTGCCAGCAGCCAAGATTTGGATAACACTGAAGCTTTCTTT.

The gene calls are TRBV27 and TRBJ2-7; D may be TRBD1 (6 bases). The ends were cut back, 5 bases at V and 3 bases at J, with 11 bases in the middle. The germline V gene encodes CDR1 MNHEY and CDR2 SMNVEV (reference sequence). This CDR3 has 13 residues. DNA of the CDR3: TGTGCCAGCAGTCTGGGACAAAACTACGAGCAGTACTTC. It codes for CASSLGQNYEQYF.

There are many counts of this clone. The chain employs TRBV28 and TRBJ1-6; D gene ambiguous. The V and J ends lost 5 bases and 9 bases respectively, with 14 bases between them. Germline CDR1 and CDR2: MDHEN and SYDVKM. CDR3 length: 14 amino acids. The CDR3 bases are TGTGCCAGCAGTCCCCCGGATGGGTTTTCACCCCTCCACTTT. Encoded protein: CASSPPDGFSPLHF. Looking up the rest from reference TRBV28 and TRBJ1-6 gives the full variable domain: DVKVTQSSRYLVKRTGEKVFLECVQDMDHENMFWYRQDPGLGLRLIYFSYDVKMKEKGDIPEGYSVSREKKERFSLILESASTNQTSMYLCASSPPDGFSPLHFGNGTRLTVT.

CDR3 bases: TGTGCCAGCAGCTCCACTCGATCACCCCTCCACTTT. This encodes CASSSTRSPLHF. The chain links TRBV7-9 to TRBJ1-6; no firm D call. Germline CDR1 SEHNR, CDR2 FQNEAQ (reference sequence). The CDR3 is made up of 12 amino acids. Trimming stripped 4 bases from V and 10 bases from J, with 8 bases between.

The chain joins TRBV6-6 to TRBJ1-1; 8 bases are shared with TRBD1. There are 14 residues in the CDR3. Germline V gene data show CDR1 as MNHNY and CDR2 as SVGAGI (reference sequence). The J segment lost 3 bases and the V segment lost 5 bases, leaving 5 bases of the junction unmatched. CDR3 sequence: CASSRGQGDTEAFF. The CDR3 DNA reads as TGTGCCAGCAGTCGCGGACAGGGCGACACTGAAGCTTTCTTT.

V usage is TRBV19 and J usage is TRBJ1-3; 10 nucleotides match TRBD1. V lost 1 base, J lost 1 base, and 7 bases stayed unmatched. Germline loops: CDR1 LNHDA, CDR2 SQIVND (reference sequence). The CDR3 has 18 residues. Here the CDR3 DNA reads TGTGCCAGTAGTATAGGGCTCCGGGACAGGGGTTCTGGAAACACCATATATTTT. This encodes CASSIGLRDRGSGNTIYF.

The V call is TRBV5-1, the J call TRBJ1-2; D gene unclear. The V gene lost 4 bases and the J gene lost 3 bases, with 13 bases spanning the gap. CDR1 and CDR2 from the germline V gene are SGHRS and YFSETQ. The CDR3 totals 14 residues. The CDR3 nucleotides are TGCGCCAGCAGCGGTTTAACAGCAGACTATGGCTACACCTTC. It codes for CASSGLTADYGYTF.

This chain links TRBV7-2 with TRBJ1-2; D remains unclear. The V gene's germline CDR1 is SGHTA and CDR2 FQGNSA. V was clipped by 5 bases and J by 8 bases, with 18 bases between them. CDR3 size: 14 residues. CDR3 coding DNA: TGTGCCAGCAGCCATGGGGAAGTCCGCGAGGGCTACACCTTC. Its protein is CASSHGEVREGYTF.

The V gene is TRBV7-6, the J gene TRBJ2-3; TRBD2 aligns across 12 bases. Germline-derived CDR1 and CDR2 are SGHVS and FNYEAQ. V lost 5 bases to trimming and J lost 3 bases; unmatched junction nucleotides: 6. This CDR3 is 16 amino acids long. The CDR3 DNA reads TGTGCCAGCAGCCCGCTAGCGGGGGGGAGGACAGATACGCAGTATTTT. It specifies CASSPLAGGRTDTQYF.

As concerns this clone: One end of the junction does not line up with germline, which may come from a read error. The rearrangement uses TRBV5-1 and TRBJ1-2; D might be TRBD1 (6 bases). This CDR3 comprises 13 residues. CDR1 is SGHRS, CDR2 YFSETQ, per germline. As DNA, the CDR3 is TGCGCCAGCAGAAGCGTACAGGGCCTACCCCCCCTCTTC. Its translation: CASRSVQGLPPLF.

The CDR3 DNA sequence: TGTGCCAGCTCACCACGGGCAGCTTATAATGAAAAACTGTTTTTT. This encodes CASSPRAAYNEKLFF. This chain uses TRBV18 with TRBJ1-4; D is unresolved. The CDR3 spans 15 residues. CDR1 and CDR2 (germline): KGHSH, LQKENI. The V and J ends lost 1 base and 4 bases respectively, with 10 bases between them. Filled out from reference TRBV18 and TRBJ1-4, the complete variable domain reads NAGVMQNPRHLVRRRGQEARLRCSPMKGHSHVYWYRQLPEEGLKFMVYLQKENIIDESGMPKERFSAEFPKEGPSILRIQQVVRGDSAAYFCASSPRAAYNEKLFFGSGTQLSVL.

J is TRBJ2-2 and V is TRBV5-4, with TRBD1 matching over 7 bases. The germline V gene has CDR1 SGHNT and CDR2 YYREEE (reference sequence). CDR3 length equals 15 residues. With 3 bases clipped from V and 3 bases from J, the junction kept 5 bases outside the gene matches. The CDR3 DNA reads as TGTGCCAGCAGCTCGGCGACAGGGTACACCGGGGAGCTGTTTTTT. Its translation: CASSSATGYTGELFF.

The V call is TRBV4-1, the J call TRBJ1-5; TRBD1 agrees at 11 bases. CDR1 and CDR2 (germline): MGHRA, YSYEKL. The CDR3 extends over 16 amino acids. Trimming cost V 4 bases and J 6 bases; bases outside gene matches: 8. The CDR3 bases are TGCGCCAGCAGCCGAGGGGACAGGGGGTTTGGTCAGCCCCAGCATTTT. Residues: CASSRGDRGFGQPQHF.

The CDR3, as DNA: TGTGCCAGCAGCGACGGACAGGGACCTTCTCATCTCTATGGCTACACCTTC. Translated: CASSDGQGPSHLYGYTF. This sequence joins TRBV7-2 and TRBJ1-2; 8 positions agree with TRBD1. V lost 5 bases to trimming and J lost 4 bases; unmatched junction nucleotides: 15. The CDR3 is made up of 17 amino acids. From germline, CDR1 is SGHTA and CDR2 FQGNSA.

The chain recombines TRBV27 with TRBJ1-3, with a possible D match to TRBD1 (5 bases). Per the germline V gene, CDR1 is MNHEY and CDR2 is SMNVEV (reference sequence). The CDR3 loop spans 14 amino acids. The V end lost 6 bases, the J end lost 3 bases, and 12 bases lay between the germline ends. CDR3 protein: CASRPIGVGNTIYF. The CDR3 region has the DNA TGTGCCAGCAGACCTATAGGGGTTGGAAACACCATATATTTT.

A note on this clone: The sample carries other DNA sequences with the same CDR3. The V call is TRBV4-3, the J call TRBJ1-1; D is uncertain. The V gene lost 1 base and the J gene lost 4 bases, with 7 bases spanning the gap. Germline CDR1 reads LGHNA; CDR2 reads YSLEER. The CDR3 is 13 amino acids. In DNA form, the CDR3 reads TGCGCCAGCAGCCAAGGGCCCAGCACTGAAGCTTTCTTT. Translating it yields CASSQGPSTEAFF.

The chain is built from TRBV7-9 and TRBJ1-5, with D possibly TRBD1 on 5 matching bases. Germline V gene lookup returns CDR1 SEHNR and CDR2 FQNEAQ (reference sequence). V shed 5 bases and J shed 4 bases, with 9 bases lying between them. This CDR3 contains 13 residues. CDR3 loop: CASSPRTNQPQHF. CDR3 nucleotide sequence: TGTGCCAGCAGCCCCAGGACAAATCAGCCCCAGCATTTT. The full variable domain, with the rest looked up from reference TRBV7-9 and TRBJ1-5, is DTGVSQNPRHKITKRGQNVTFRCDPISEHNRLYWYRQTLGQGPEFLTYFQNEAQLEKSRLLSDRFSAERPKGSFSTLEIQRTEQGDSAMYLCASSPRTNQPQHFGDGTRLSIL.